This T cell receptor beta chain was found in a study of blood T cell repertoires in COVID-19. Study-wide background: Sites across the United States, Italy and Spain contributed samples from acute and convalescent COVID-19. The analysed material was cDNA or gDNA that came from T cells, B-cell-depleted T cells, or PBMCs.

In the authors' workflow: Counts of nucleated cells, estimated from reference gene primer amplification, were obtained. Here immunoSEQ multiplex PCR was the method, and the copy in TCRdb shows in-frame clones only, minus some. That table furnishes V, J and clone size, whereas the DNA furnished D and trimming. The repertoire has 25,000 to 30,000 clones, 68% of them found once; the top ten carry about a sixth. The CDR3 is 13 amino acids. Germline V gives CDR1 MNHEY, CDR2 SVGAGI. V lost 6 bases to trimming and J lost 2 bases; unmatched junction nucleotides: 0. The receptor's source is a human donor in a cohort sampled during active COVID-19. The chain carries TRBV6-5 and TRBJ1-2; 10 bases map to TRBD1. What was sequenced was peripheral blood. As DNA, the CDR3 is TGTGCCAGCAGGACAGGGGGCAACTATGGCTACACCTTC. This encodes CASRTGGNYGYTF.